The present T cell receptor (beta chain) was sequenced within a study of early T cells in non-severe SARS-CoV-2 infection. Study as a whole: Sequencing of unsorted whole blood was done on bulk RNA, leaving chains unpaired. Broader study findings: VDJdb-based annotation leaned toward anti-spike CD8 responses and missed private and CD4 specificities.

From germline, CDR1 is WNHNN and CDR2 SYGVQD (reference sequence). Germline trimming cut 3 bases from V and 4 bases from J; bases unmatched to any gene: 7. The CDR3 covers 15 residues. Many counts were recorded for this clonotype. The antigen remains undetermined. The library protocol tagged individual cDNA molecules with unique molecular identifiers. Via MiXCR, TCRdb re-called the 5' RACE reads, giving one row per CDR3 protein. The table lists about 60,000 distinct CDR3 sequences, over 9.5% of them singletons. This TCR was recovered from an adult who was a healthcare worker with PCR-confirmed SARS-CoV-2 infection or an uninfected control (not recorded which). The chain uses TRBV10-1 and TRBJ2-7, with 9 bases matching TRBD1. The sequencing sample was made of whole blood. The CDR3 loop is CASSDTGTGFYEQYF. The CDR3 bases are TGCGCCAGCAGTGACACCGGGACAGGGTTTTACGAGCAGTACTTC.